This T cell receptor (beta chain) appears in the sequencing data of a study of cytomegalovirus exposure and HLA in healthy donors. At the level of the study: Earlier work reported 90 million to 120 million unique TCR beta sequences from 150 million to 200 million T cells.

General study results and limits: There were several of the most significant clusters that appeared linked to common viral pathogens in a later analysis. It was taken for granted in presence/absence analyses that sequencing depth across donors was roughly uniform. Later, TCR association rates were found to vary by HLA locus, highest for DRB1 and lowest for HLA-C.

Note on this clone: Its target is not known.

The CDR3 is 14 amino acids. The PCR ran on 60 Vbeta and 13 Jbeta primers. TCRdb's table, derived via immunoSEQ multiplex PCR, lists solely in-frame clones and lacks some. The data contain about 130,000 clones, about 80% of them seen just once; the ten biggest clones take up more than 3.5%. Sequencing input: PBMCs. This chain joins TRBV12-2 and TRBJ2-7; whether TRBD2, the table's D call, matches the DNA was not checked. TRBV12-2 is annotated as a pseudogene. The origin of this receptor is a woman aged 40-49 years in good health and CMV-seropositive. CDR3 sequence reads: CASRFPKLYYEQYF. CDR3 nucleotide sequence: TGTGCAAGTCGCTTTCCGAAGCTGTACTACGAGCAGTACTTC.